This T cell receptor beta chain was identified in a study of blood T cell dynamics during melanoma immunotherapy. CDR3 length: 14 residues. Germline CDR1 is ENHRY and CDR2 is SYGVKD. Trimming cost V 2 bases and J 3 bases, with 7 bases left between them. Produced via immunoSEQ multiplex PCR; TCRdb's table is partial and in-frame only. There are some 15,000 clones in the sample; approximately 89% occur only once, and about 1.8% lies in the top ten. Regarding time point: pre-treatment baseline. Prior systemic cancer therapy, immunosuppressant use and other active malignancies excluded patients. The TCR originated in a human donor with melanoma. This rearrangement joins TRBV10-3 to TRBJ1-4; D unresolved. The sample consisted of blood, taken from a patient treated with checkpoint blockade. The CDR3 here is CAISEGLSNEKLFF. For the CDR3, the DNA is TGTGCCATCAGTGAGGGACTATCTAATGAAAAACTGTTTTTT.